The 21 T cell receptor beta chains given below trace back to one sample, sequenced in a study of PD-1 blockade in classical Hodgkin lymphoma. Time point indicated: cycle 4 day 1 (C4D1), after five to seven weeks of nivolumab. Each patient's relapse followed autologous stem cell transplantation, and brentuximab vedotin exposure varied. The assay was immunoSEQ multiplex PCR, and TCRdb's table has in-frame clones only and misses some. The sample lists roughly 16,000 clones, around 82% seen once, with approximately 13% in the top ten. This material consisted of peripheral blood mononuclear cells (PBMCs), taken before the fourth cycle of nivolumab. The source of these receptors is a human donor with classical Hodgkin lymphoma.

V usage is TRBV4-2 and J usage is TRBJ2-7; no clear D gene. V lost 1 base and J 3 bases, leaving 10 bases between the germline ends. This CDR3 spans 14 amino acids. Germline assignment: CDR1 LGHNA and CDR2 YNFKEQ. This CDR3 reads CASSQGVGLYEQYF. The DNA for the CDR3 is TGTGCCAGCAGCCAAGGTGTAGGGCTCTACGAGCAGTACTTC.

In nucleotides, the CDR3 is TGTGCCAGCAGCCAAGACCCGGCTGAAAAACTGTTTTTT. Amino acids: CASSQDPAEKLFF. The chain carries TRBV4-2 and TRBJ1-4; D ambiguous. The CDR3 sequence is 13 residues long. V was trimmed by 0 bases and J by 7 bases, leaving 6 bases between them. Germline V gives CDR1 LGHNA, CDR2 YNFKEQ.

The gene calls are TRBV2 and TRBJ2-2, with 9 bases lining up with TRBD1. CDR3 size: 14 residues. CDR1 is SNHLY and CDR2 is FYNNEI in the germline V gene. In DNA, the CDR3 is TGTGCTAAGGGGACAGGGAGGAACACCGGGGAGCTGTTTTTT. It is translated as CAKGTGRNTGELFF.

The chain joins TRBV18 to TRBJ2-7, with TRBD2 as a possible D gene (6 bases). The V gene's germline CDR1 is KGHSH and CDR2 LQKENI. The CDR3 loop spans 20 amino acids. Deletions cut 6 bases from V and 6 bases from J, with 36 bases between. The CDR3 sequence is CASSVRVRGGSPIEIREQYF. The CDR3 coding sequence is TGTGCCAGCTCGGTCCGCGTGCGGGGCGGTTCTCCTATCGAAATACGCGAGCAGTACTTC.

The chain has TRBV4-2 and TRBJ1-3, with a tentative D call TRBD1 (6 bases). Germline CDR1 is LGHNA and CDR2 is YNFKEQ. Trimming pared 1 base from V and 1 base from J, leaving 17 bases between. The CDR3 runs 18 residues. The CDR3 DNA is TGTGCCAGCAGCCAAGTCGGCGTACTACAGGGTTCTGGAAACACCATATATTTT. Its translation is CASSQVGVLQGSGNTIYF.

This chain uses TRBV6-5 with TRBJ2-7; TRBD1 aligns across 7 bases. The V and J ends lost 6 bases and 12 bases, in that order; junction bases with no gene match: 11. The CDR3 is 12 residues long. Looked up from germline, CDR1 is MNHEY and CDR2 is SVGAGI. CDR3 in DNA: TGTGCCAGCAGACTCGACAGGGACAATTGGTACTTC. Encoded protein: CASRLDRDNWYF.

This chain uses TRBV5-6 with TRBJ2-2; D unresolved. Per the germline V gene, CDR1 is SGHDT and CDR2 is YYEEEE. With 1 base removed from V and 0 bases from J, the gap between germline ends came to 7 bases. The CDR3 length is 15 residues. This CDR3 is CASSLSPANTGELFF. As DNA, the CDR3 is TGTGCCAGCAGCTTGTCGCCTGCGAACACCGGGGAGCTGTTTTTT.

The CDR3 reads CASSSGMYNSPLHF. The CDR3 DNA reads as TGTGCCAGCAGCTCAGGGATGTATAATTCACCCCTCCACTTT. V usage is TRBV7-8 and J usage is TRBJ1-6; D is perhaps TRBD1 (5 bases). V gave up 4 bases and J gave up 4 bases, with 8 bases separating them. The length of the CDR3 is 14 residues. CDR1 is SGHVS and CDR2 is FQNEAQ in the germline V gene.

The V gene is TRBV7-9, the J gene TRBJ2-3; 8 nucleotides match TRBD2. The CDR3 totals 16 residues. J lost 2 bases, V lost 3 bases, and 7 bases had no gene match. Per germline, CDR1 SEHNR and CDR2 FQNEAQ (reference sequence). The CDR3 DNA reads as TGTGCCAGCAGCTTTGCGGGGGGACGGATCACAGATACGCAGTATTTT. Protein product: CASSFAGGRITDTQYF.

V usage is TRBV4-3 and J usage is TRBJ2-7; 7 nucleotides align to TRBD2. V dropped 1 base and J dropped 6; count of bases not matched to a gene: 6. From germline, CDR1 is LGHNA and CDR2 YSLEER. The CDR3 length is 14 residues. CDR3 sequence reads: CASSQAAGYGEQYF. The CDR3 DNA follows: TGCGCCAGCAGCCAAGCAGCGGGGTACGGCGAGCAGTACTTC.

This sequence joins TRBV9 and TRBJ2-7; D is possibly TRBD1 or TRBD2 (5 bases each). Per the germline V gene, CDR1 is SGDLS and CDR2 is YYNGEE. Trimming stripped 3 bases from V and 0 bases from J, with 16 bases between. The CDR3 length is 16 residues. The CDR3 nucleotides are TGTGCCAGCAGCGCCGCCGCCGGGACGGGCTCCTACGAGCAGTACTTC. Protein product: CASSAAAGTGSYEQYF.

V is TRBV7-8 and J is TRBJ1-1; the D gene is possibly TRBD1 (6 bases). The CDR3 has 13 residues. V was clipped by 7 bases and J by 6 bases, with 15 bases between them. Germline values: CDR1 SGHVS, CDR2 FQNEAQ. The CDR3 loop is CASNPAQGSEAFF. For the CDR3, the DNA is TGTGCCAGCAACCCCGCACAGGGTTCTGAAGCTTTCTTT.

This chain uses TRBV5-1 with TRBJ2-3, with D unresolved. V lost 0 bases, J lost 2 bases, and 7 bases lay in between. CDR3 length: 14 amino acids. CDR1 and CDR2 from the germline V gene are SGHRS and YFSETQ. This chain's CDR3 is CASSLGQHTDTQYF. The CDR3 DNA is TGCGCCAGCAGCTTGGGGCAGCACACAGATACGCAGTATTTT.

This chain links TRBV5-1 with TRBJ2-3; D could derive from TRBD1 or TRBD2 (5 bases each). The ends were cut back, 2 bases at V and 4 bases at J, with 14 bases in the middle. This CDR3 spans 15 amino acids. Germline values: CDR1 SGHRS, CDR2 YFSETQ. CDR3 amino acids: CASSFMGLGADTQYF. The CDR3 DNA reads TGCGCCAGCAGCTTTATGGGGCTCGGGGCAGATACGCAGTATTTT.

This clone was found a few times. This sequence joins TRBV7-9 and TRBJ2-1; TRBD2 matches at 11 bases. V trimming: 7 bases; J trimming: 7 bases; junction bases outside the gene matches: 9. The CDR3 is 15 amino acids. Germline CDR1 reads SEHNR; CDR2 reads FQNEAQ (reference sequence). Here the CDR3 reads CASINSGGARNEQFF. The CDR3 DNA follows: TGTGCCAGCATTAATAGCGGGGGGGCCAGGAATGAGCAGTTCTTC. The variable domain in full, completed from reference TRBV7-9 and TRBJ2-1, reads DTGVSQNPRHKITKRGQNVTFRCDPISEHNRLYWYRQTLGQGPEFLTYFQNEAQLEKSRLLSDRFSAERPKGSFSTLEIQRTEQGDSAMYLCASINSGGARNEQFFGPGTRLTVL.

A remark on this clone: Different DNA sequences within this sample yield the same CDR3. The CDR3 bases are TGCGCCAGCAGCTCAGGATTGGATGAGCAGTTCTTC. Encoded protein: CASSSGLDEQFF. The chain combines TRBV5-1 with TRBJ2-1; D uncertain. With 3 bases removed from V and 8 bases from J, the gap between germline ends came to 9 bases. There are 12 residues in the CDR3. Germline lookup yields CDR1 SGHRS and CDR2 YFSETQ.

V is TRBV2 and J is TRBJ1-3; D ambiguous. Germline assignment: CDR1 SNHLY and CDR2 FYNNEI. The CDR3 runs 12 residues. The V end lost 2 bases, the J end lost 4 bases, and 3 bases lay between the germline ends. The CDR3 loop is CASSESGNTIYF. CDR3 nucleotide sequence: TGTGCCAGCAGTGAATCGGGAAACACCATATATTTT.

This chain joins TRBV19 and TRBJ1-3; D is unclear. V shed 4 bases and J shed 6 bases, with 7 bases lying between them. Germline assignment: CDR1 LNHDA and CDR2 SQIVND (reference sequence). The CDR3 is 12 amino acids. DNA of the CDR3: TGTGCCAGTAGTAATTCGATAAACACCATATATTTT. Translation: CASSNSINTIYF.

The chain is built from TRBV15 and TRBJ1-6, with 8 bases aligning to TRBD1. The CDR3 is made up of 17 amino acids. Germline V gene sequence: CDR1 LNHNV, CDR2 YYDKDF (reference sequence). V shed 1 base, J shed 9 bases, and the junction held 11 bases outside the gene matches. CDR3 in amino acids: CATSRGPSRGQVSPLHF. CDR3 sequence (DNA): TGTGCCACCAGCAGAGGCCCCAGTCGGGGACAGGTTTCACCCCTCCACTTT.

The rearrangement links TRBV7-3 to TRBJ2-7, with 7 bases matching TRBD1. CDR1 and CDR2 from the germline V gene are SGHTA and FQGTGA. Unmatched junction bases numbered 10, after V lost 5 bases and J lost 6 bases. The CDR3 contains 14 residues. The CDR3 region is CASSTTDRDREQYF. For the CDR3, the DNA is TGTGCCAGCAGCACAACAGACAGGGACCGCGAGCAGTACTTC.

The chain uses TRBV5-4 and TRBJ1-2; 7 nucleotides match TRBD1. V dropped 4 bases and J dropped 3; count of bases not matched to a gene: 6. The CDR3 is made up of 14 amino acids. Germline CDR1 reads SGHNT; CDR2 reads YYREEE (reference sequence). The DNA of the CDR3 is TGTGCCAGCAGCGATGACAGGGAGGACTATGGCTACACCTTC. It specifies CASSDDREDYGYTF.